Listed below are T cell receptor beta chains from one sample, sequenced in a study of identical twins. TCRdb reprocessed the 5' RACE reads via MiXCR and lists one record per CDR3 protein. The sample yields fewer than 500,000 distinct CDR3 sequences, 14% seen once. This same sample was also taken into another study, of yellow fever vaccine responses in identical twins.

The source material was CD4+ T cells sorted from blood. The receptor set was obtained from a woman between 18 and 29 years old in good health. The conserved cysteine and the conserved F or W are not part of the CDR3 here.

CDR3 protein: ASSQARGAYEQY
V gene: TRBV3-1
CDR3 length: 12
J gene: TRBJ2-7

CDR3 protein: SARIPGTQHRELF
V gene: TRBV20-1
CDR3 length: 13
J gene: TRBJ2-2

CDR3 protein: ASTKVMNTEAF
V gene: TRBV2
CDR3 length: 11
J gene: TRBJ1-1

CDR3 protein: ASSQGGSNQPQH
V gene: TRBV5-1
CDR3 length: 12
J gene: TRBJ1-5

CDR3 protein: ASSERAGRAGELF
V gene: TRBV2
CDR3 length: 13
J gene: TRBJ2-2

CDR3 protein: SAPETGNHEQY
V gene: TRBV20-1
CDR3 length: 11
J gene: TRBJ2-7

CDR3 protein: ATSDSRAVWEQY
V gene: TRBV24-1
CDR3 length: 12
J gene: TRBJ2-7

CDR3 protein: ASSLIANPRGGYTEAF
V gene: TRBV28
CDR3 length: 16
J gene: TRBJ1-1

CDR3 protein: ASSLDRGHREQY
V gene: TRBV5-5
CDR3 length: 12
J gene: TRBJ2-7

CDR3 protein: ATSRDPTGATYEQY
V gene: TRBV15
CDR3 length: 14
J gene: TRBJ2-7

CDR3 protein: ASTQGGEMGEKLF
V gene: TRBV7-2
CDR3 length: 13
J gene: TRBJ1-4